This T cell receptor (beta chain) is from a study of blood T cells in healthy people across ages. In germline, CDR1 is LGHDT, CDR2 YNNKEL (reference sequence). The CDR3 sequence is 19 residues long. J gave up 2 bases and V 3 bases, and 15 bases lay outside the gene matches. A second PCR of 7 to 11 cycles used a sample-barcoded 5' primer and a J-beta primer mix. Unique molecular identifiers of 12 random nucleotides labeled each cDNA. TCRdb independently ran MiXCR on the 5' RACE reads; one entry per CDR3 protein. The sample lists around 780,000 distinct CDR3 sequences; around a quarter were seen once. Total RNA was extracted at no less than 5.5 micrograms per sample. The data also belong to a second study, concerning T cells of mothers and their children. Turning to that study: There were over 10 million TCR beta CDR3 reads from each mother and a few million from each child.

Sample: blood. The sequence was collected from a boy aged 5-17 years in good health. V is TRBV3-1 and J is TRBJ1-3, with TRBD1 identical over 8 bases. CDR3 sequence reads: CASSHRQGYPRKAGNTIYF. CDR3 nucleotide sequence: TGTGCCAGCAGCCACCGACAGGGGTACCCGAGGAAGGCTGGAAACACCATATATTTT.